This T cell receptor beta chain was observed in a study of T cell responses to AZD1222 COVID-19 vaccine. At the level of the study: Some second doses came at about 4 weeks and others at about 12 weeks; these were pooled.

Worth noting for this clone: The antigen remains undetermined.

The length of the CDR3 is 14 residues. The V end was cut by 4 bases, the J end by 4 bases, with 13 bases between. Germline V lookup: CDR1 LGHDT, CDR2 YNNKEL (reference sequence). Repertoires were generated with immunoSEQ multiplex PCR, while TCRdb's copy carries only in-frame clones and drops some. The repertoire has roughly 28,000 clones, over 85% of them found once; the top ten carry 7.5% to 10%. Points from the study as a whole: Most donors were white British, females outnumbered males, and clonal diversity was possibly underestimated. Recipients of two AZD1222 doses showed rising Spike-specific TCR breadth and depth.

The TCR was taken from an adult in good health. This chain uses TRBV3-1 (or the pseudogene TRBV3-2) with TRBJ2-5; maybe TRBD1 (6 bases). Source: peripheral blood, taken on day 0 of AZD1222 vaccination. In DNA form, the CDR3 reads TGTGCCAGCAGCCTTGGGGACATCGGAGAGACCCAGTACTTC. Translation gives CASSLGDIGETQYF.